The 10 T cell receptor beta chains below all came from one sample that was sequenced in a study of T-cell memory formation after mild COVID-19. TCRdb ran MiXCR on the 5' RACE reads and lists one entry per CDR3 protein. The data show roughly 550,000 distinct CDR3 sequences, about a fifth seen once. The sequencing input was PBMCs or a T cell subset sorted from them (not recorded which). The source is an adult woman who had mild COVID-19 (a few samples of this study predate the infection). Cell type and time point are not known.

This chain uses TRBV7-2 with TRBJ2-3; TRBD2 agrees at 12 bases. Germline-derived CDR1 and CDR2 are SGHTA and FQGNSA. The junction had 12 bases not matched to a gene; V was cut back by 6 bases and J by 8 bases. The CDR3 is 16 amino acids. The CDR3, as DNA: TGTGCCAGCAGTTCAGGACTAGCGGGAAGCCGCGGTACGCAGTATTTT. As protein: CASSSGLAGSRGTQYF.

The rearrangement uses TRBV3-1 and TRBJ1-5; D is perhaps TRBD1 (6 bases). Germline CDR1 is LGHDT and CDR2 is YNNKEL (reference sequence). V was pared by 4 bases and J by 9 bases, with 16 bases between. The CDR3 loop spans 14 amino acids. This chain's CDR3 is CASSLTGSGGPQHF. The CDR3 nucleotides read TGTGCCAGCAGCCTTACAGGGAGTGGAGGGCCCCAGCATTTT.

The V and J genes are TRBV7-8 and TRBJ1-2, with D maybe TRBD1 (5 bases). Germline V gives CDR1 SGHVS, CDR2 FQNEAQ. The V end was cut by 1 base, the J end by 9 bases, with 21 bases between. CDR3 size: 16 residues. In nucleotides, the CDR3 is TGTGCCAGCAGCTTAGGCGGCCCCGCCAGGGCAGATAGCTACACCTTC. Amino acid sequence: CASSLGGPARADSYTF.

The V call is TRBV27, the J call TRBJ2-7; D is ambiguous. Trimming cost V 0 bases and J 4 bases, with 10 bases left between them. Germline V gives CDR1 MNHEY, CDR2 SMNVEV (reference sequence). The CDR3 runs to 14 residues. The CDR3 DNA sequence: TGTGCCAGCAGTTTATCGGGCGGATTATACGAGCAGTACTTC. This translates into CASSLSGGLYEQYF.

The sample holds a few counts of this clonotype. The chain is built from TRBV27 and TRBJ1-6; no clear D gene. CDR1 MNHEY and CDR2 SMNVEV come from the germline V gene (reference sequence). V was clipped by 5 bases and J by 8 bases, with 16 bases between them. This CDR3 has 15 residues. The CDR3 reads CASSHVRAGDSPLHF. The CDR3 DNA sequence: TGTGCCAGCAGTCACGTCCGGGCCGGAGATTCACCCCTCCACTTT.

The chain combines TRBV7-8 with TRBJ2-3; 11 bases are shared with TRBD2. The CDR3 covers 17 residues. Germline loops: CDR1 SGHVS, CDR2 FQNEAQ. After removal of 6 bases from V and 2 bases from J, the junction contained 10 bases not matched to a gene. CDR3 sequence reads: CASRTTSGVLSTDTQYF. In DNA, the CDR3 is TGTGCCAGCAGAACGACTAGCGGGGTCCTCTCCACAGATACGCAGTATTTT.

In this sample, this clonotype turned up a few times. This chain joins TRBV7-8 and TRBJ1-2, with D possibly matching TRBD1 (5 bases). The V gene lost 5 bases and the J gene lost 6 bases, with 13 bases spanning the gap. This CDR3 region has 13 residues. Germline lookup yields CDR1 SGHVS and CDR2 FQNEAQ. The CDR3 spells CASSPTEANGYTF. The CDR3 region has the DNA TGTGCCAGCAGCCCGACAGAGGCAAATGGCTACACCTTC.

This clonotype was seen a few times. The chain recombines TRBV5-1 with TRBJ2-7, with D possibly TRBD2 on 7 matching bases. V was trimmed by 6 bases and J by 2 bases, leaving 12 bases between them. The CDR3 is made up of 13 amino acids. Germline-derived CDR1 and CDR2 are SGHRS and YFSETQ. The CDR3 sequence: CASTLGGPYEQYF. The CDR3 nucleotides read TGCGCCAGCACCCTCGGGGGGCCCTACGAGCAGTACTTC. Using reference TRBV5-1 and TRBJ2-7 for the parts outside the CDR3, the full variable domain is KAGVTQTPRYLIKTRGQQVTLSCSPISGHRSVSWYQQTPGQGLQFLFEYFSETQRNKGNFPGRFSGRQFSNSRSEMNVSTLELGDSALYLCASTLGGPYEQYFGPGTRLTVT.

J is TRBJ2-1 and V is TRBV6-2 or TRBV6-3, with 7 nucleotides matching TRBD2. The germline gives CDR1 MNHEY, CDR2 SVGEGT. This CDR3 is 15 amino acids long. Germline trimming cut 4 bases from V and 8 bases from J; bases unmatched to any gene: 11. In DNA, the CDR3 is TGTGCCAGCAGTTCTCCGAGCGGGACTATCCATGAGCAGTTCTTC. As protein: CASSSPSGTIHEQFF.

At least ten counts were recorded for this clonotype. The chain combines TRBV28 with TRBJ2-5; 13 bases are shared with TRBD2. The CDR3 extends over 16 amino acids. The V gene's germline CDR1 is MDHEN and CDR2 SYDVKM. Trimming cost V 5 bases and J 4 bases; bases outside gene matches: 7. The CDR3 DNA reads as TGTGCCAGCAGTCCCGGACTAGCGGGAGTAAGAGAGACCCAGTACTTC. Translating gives CASSPGLAGVRETQYF.